These 24 T cell receptor beta chains originate from one sample sequenced in a study of T-cell memory formation after mild COVID-19. TCRdb fed the 5' RACE reads into MiXCR, producing one record per CDR3 protein. The profile covers around 250,000 distinct CDR3 sequences, with around 16% appearing a single time and roughly 25% taken by the ten largest. Sequenced input: PBMCs or a T cell subset sorted from them (not recorded which). Source of these receptors: a man aged 18 to 29 who had mild COVID-19 (a few samples of this study predate the infection). Cell type and time point are not known.

The V and J genes are TRBV9 and TRBJ2-3, with D tentatively TRBD1 (7 bases). Germline V gene data show CDR1 as SGDLS and CDR2 as YYNGEE. Trimming removed 0 bases from V and 5 bases from J, with 13 bases in between. The CDR3 length is 15 residues. In DNA, the CDR3 is TGTGCCAGCAGCGTAGCTAGCAGGGGGGAAGATACGCAGTATTTT. This translates into CASSVASRGEDTQYF.

The chain joins TRBV5-5 to TRBJ2-4; 7 bases agree with TRBD2. Germline loops: CDR1 SGHKS, CDR2 YYEKEE (reference sequence). V was pared by 0 bases and J by 0 bases, with 6 bases of the junction left unmatched. There are 17 residues in the CDR3. The CDR3 bases are TGTGCCAGCAGCTTGGCCCAGCGGGGACTAGCCAAAAACATTCAGTACTTC. Translation: CASSLAQRGLAKNIQYF.

This clonotype has more than one count but fewer than ten. J is TRBJ2-7 and V is TRBV6-5; 9 nucleotides align to TRBD1. CDR3 length: 14 residues. The germline CDR1 and CDR2 sequences are MNHEY and SVGAGI. V dropped 2 bases and J dropped 2; count of bases not matched to a gene: 1. CDR3 loop: CASSYGTGPYEQYF. In DNA form, the CDR3 reads TGTGCCAGCAGTTACGGGACAGGGCCCTACGAGCAGTACTTC.

This clonotype was seen repeatedly, ten times or more. The chain couples TRBV28 to TRBJ2-5, with TRBD2 matching over 8 bases. The CDR3 covers 15 residues. The germline V gene has CDR1 MDHEN and CDR2 SYDVKM. With 5 bases clipped from V and 3 bases from J, the junction kept 8 bases outside the gene matches. CDR3 sequence (DNA): TGTGCCAGCAGTGCCCCGACTAGCGCCGAAGAGACCCAGTACTTC. Amino acids: CASSAPTSAEETQYF.

The V call is TRBV9, the J call TRBJ2-2; maybe TRBD1 (7 bases). The CDR3 is 15 amino acids. Germline-derived CDR1 and CDR2 are SGDLS and YYNGEE. Deletions cut 2 bases from V and 5 bases from J, with 13 bases between. The CDR3 spells CASSVAQGGTGELFF. The CDR3 DNA reads as TGTGCCAGCAGCGTCGCCCAGGGGGGTACCGGGGAGCTGTTTTTT.

V gene TRBV30 combines with J gene TRBJ2-3; either TRBD1 or TRBD2 may fit D (6 bases each). The CDR3 spans 15 residues. Trimming removed 5 bases at V and 13 bases at J, with 28 bases between. Looked up from germline, CDR1 is GTSNPN and CDR2 is SVGIG (reference sequence). The CDR3 DNA is TGTGCCTGGTCCCTGAGGGGGAACCCCGGGGGAACAAAGTATTTT. It is translated as CAWSLRGNPGGTKYF.

The V and J genes are TRBV6-5 and TRBJ2-7; D is unclear. This CDR3 comprises 14 residues. Per germline, CDR1 MNHEY and CDR2 SVGAGI. V gave up 0 bases and J gave up 4 bases, with 10 bases separating them. CDR3 loop: CASSYSSEEYEQYF. For the CDR3, the DNA is TGTGCCAGCAGTTACTCGTCCGAGGAATACGAGCAGTACTTC.

The table lists this clonotype with a few counts. This chain links TRBV4-2 with TRBJ1-4; possible D gene TRBD1, 6 bases. V dropped 4 bases and J dropped 8 bases, with 17 bases sitting between them. The CDR3 is 15 residues long. The germline V gene encodes CDR1 LGHNA and CDR2 YNFKEQ. The DNA for the CDR3 is TGTGCCAGCAGCCGGGTAGGACAGTCGAAAGAAAAACTGTTTTTT. Amino acid sequence: CASSRVGQSKEKLFF.

The chain is built from TRBV5-1 and TRBJ2-7; 9 bases align to TRBD1. CDR1 is SGHRS and CDR2 is YFSETQ in the germline V gene. The trim removed 4 bases at V and 3 bases at J, leaving 8 bases unmatched. CDR3 length equals 15 residues. CDR3 in amino acids: CASSQIQGAVYEQYF. CDR3 sequence (DNA): TGCGCCAGCAGCCAGATACAGGGGGCAGTCTACGAGCAGTACTTC.

The chain carries TRBV25-1 and TRBJ2-1; D gene uncertain. This CDR3 comprises 15 residues. Germline V CDR1 and CDR2: MGHDK, SYGVNS. V was clipped by 3 bases and J by 4 bases, with 13 bases between them. The CDR3 here is CASSDRQTRYNEQFF. DNA of the CDR3: TGTGCCAGCAGTGATCGACAAACACGGTACAATGAGCAGTTCTTC.

This clonotype showed up many times. The V gene is TRBV7-2, the J gene TRBJ1-1; TRBD1 aligns across 8 bases. Germline V CDR1 and CDR2: SGHTA, FQGNSA. The ends lost 4 bases at V and 7 bases at J; junction bases unmatched: 5. The CDR3 contains 13 residues. The CDR3, as DNA: TGTGCCAGCAGCTCCGGGACAGGCCTTGAAGCTTTCTTT. The encoded protein is CASSSGTGLEAFF.

In this sample, this clonotype turned up a few times. This sequence joins TRBV6-6 and TRBJ1-3; perhaps TRBD1 as D (5 bases). The CDR3 is 12 amino acids. In germline, CDR1 is MNHNY, CDR2 SVGAGI (reference sequence). The V end lost 10 bases, the J end lost 6 bases, and 13 bases lay between the germline ends. The CDR3 DNA reads as TGTGCCACAGGGATTCCGGAAAACACCATATATTTT. Protein: CATGIPENTIYF.

This clonotype was observed a few times. The chain combines TRBV10-3 with TRBJ2-7; unclear D gene. Trimming took 3 bases from V and 3 from J, leaving 9 bases between them. The germline V gene has CDR1 ENHRY and CDR2 SYGVKD. This CDR3 is built from 13 residues. DNA of the CDR3: TGTGCCATCAGTGATATCGACGGCTACGAGCAGTACTTC. This codes for CAISDIDGYEQYF.

This sequence joins TRBV7-6 and TRBJ2-7, with 12 bases matching TRBD1. V lost 4 bases to trimming and J lost 6 bases; unmatched junction nucleotides: 7. The CDR3 runs 15 residues. CDR1 SGHVS and CDR2 FNYEAQ come from the germline V gene. This CDR3 is CASSYTGTGGSEQYF. For the CDR3, the DNA is TGTGCCAGCAGCTATACCGGGACAGGGGGCAGCGAGCAGTACTTC.

This sequence joins TRBV4-2 and TRBJ1-1; D possibly corresponds to TRBD1 (5 bases). This CDR3 region has 15 residues. Germline-derived CDR1 and CDR2 are LGHNA and YNFKEQ. The V end was cut by 2 bases, the J end by 1 base, with 11 bases between. The CDR3 loop reads CASSQPSRANTEAFF. CDR3 sequence (DNA): TGTGCCAGCAGCCAACCCTCCAGGGCGAACACTGAAGCTTTCTTT.

V and J are TRBV5-5 and TRBJ2-3; D perhaps matches TRBD1 (5 bases). V shed 3 bases and J shed 4 bases, with 9 bases lying between them. Germline CDR1 is SGHKS and CDR2 is YYEKEE (reference sequence). This CDR3 is built from 13 residues. DNA of the CDR3: TGTGCCAGCAGCTCCGTAGGGGCAGATACGCAGTATTTT. Translated: CASSSVGADTQYF.

This chain uses TRBV20-1 with TRBJ2-2; 15 positions agree with TRBD2. The CDR3 totals 18 residues. Germline V gene sequence: CDR1 DFQATT, CDR2 SNEGSKA (reference sequence). J lost 0 bases, V lost 5 bases, and 7 bases had no gene match. CDR3 region: CSAPPGLAGGPNTGELFF. As DNA, the CDR3 is TGCAGTGCTCCCCCGGGACTAGCGGGGGGCCCGAACACCGGGGAGCTGTTTTTT.

The chain has TRBV20-1 and TRBJ2-3; 8 nucleotides line up with TRBD2. With 3 bases clipped from V and 2 bases from J, the junction kept 16 bases outside the gene matches. The V gene's germline CDR1 is DFQATT and CDR2 SNEGSKA (reference sequence). CDR3 length equals 18 residues. The CDR3 nucleotides are TGCAGTGCTAGTTCAGGTAGCGGGGATTTCGGATTCACAGATACGCAGTATTTT. It is translated as CSASSGSGDFGFTDTQYF.

V gene TRBV6-5 combines with J gene TRBJ1-1; TRBD1 is a possible D gene (5 bases). Germline V gene data show CDR1 as MNHEY and CDR2 as SVGAGI. Trimming removed 0 bases from V and 4 bases from J, with 18 bases in between. This CDR3 contains 17 residues. The chain's CDR3 is CASSYSGRGPLGTEAFF. DNA for the CDR3: TGTGCCAGCAGTTACTCGGGGCGGGGCCCTTTGGGCACTGAAGCTTTCTTT.

In its sample, this clonotype was seen many times. The rearrangement links TRBV2 to TRBJ2-5, with D possibly matching TRBD1 (6 bases). The CDR3 covers 14 residues. The germline CDR1 and CDR2 sequences are SNHLY and FYNNEI. V was trimmed by 7 bases and J by 4 bases, leaving 16 bases between them. The CDR3: CASMDSSPRETQYF. The CDR3 nucleotides read TGTGCCAGCATGGACAGCTCCCCTAGAGAGACCCAGTACTTC.

This clonotype has more than one count but fewer than ten. The CDR3 DNA follows: TGTGCCAGCAGCCAAGACAGTTCAAACTATGGCTACACCTTC. Protein sequence: CASSQDSSNYGYTF. The V and J genes are TRBV7-2 and TRBJ1-2; perhaps TRBD1 as D (5 bases). The CDR3 length is 14 residues. Trimming pared 5 bases from V and 2 bases from J, leaving 12 bases between. Germline V gene data show CDR1 as SGHTA and CDR2 as FQGNSA.

The V call is TRBV20-1, the J call TRBJ2-3; tentatively, D is TRBD1 (6 bases). Germline-derived CDR1 and CDR2 are DFQATT and SNEGSKA (reference sequence). CDR3 size: 16 residues. Trimming removed 1 base from V and 2 bases from J, with 16 bases in between. The DNA of the CDR3 is TGCAGTGCTAGAGTCGGACAGCCCGAACCCACAGATACGCAGTATTTT. It encodes CSARVGQPEPTDTQYF.

This clonotype was recorded at least ten times. The V call is TRBV7-2, the J call TRBJ2-5; 8 nucleotides agree with TRBD2. Germline V gives CDR1 SGHTA, CDR2 FQGNSA. Germline trimming cut 7 bases from V and 5 bases from J; bases unmatched to any gene: 15. The CDR3 spans 16 residues. The DNA for the CDR3 is TGTGCCAGCACCCCACCGCCGGGACTAGGGTGGGAGACCCAGTACTTC. Protein: CASTPPPGLGWETQYF.

This clonotype was seen more than once but under ten times. The gene calls are TRBV7-2 and TRBJ1-2; D is perhaps TRBD1 (6 bases). Germline CDR1 reads SGHTA; CDR2 reads FQGNSA. The CDR3 length is 15 residues. V lost 4 bases and J 1 base, leaving 13 bases between the germline ends. CDR3 DNA sequence: TGTGCCAGCAGCTCCTCGAACAGGGTTAACTATGGCTACACCTTC. Translation gives CASSSSNRVNYGYTF.